This T cell receptor (beta chain) was obtained from a study of T cell changes during pregnancy in multiple sclerosis. Clones were read by immunoSEQ multiplex PCR, and TCRdb kept only the in-frame ones, dropping some. In the table there are approximately 38,000 clones, roughly 89% of which are singletons. Germline V gene sequence: CDR1 PRHDT, CDR2 FYEKMQ (reference sequence). The ends were cut back, 4 bases at V and 8 bases at J, with 18 bases in the middle. The CDR3 runs to 15 residues. This clone has just one count. The sequence came from a female donor with multiple sclerosis, enrolled in a pregnancy study. The rearrangement joins TRBV13 to TRBJ2-4; possible D gene TRBD2, 5 bases. The sequenced sample was CD8+ T cells from peripheral blood mononuclear cells, obtained in the second trimester of pregnancy. The CDR3 region has the DNA TGTGCCAGCAGCTCCCCCCAAAAGGGAGAGGACATTCAGTACTTC. Translation gives CASSSPQKGEDIQYF.